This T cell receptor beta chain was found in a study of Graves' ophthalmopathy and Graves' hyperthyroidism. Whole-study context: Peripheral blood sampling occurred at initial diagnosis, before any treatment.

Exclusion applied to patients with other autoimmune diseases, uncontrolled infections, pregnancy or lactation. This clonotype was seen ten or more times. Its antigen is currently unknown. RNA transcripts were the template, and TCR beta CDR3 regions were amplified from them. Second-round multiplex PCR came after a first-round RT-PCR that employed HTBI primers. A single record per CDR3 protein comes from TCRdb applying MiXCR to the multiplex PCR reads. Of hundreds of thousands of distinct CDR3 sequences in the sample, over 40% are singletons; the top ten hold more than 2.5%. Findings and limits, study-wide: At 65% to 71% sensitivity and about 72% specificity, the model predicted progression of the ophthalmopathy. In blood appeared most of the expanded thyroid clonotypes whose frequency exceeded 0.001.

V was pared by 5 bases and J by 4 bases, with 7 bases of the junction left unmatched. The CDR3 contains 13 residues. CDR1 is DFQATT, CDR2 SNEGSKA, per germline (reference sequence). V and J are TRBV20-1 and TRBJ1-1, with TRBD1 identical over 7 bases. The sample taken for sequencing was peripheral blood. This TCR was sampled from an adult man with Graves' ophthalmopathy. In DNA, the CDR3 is TGCAGTGCTGATCGGACAGGCCGCACTGAAGCTTTCTTT. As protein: CSADRTGRTEAFF.